The sequence of this T cell receptor beta chain was determined in a study of PD-L1 blockade in urothelial cancer. Study-wide findings and caveats: Pretreatment clonality of the blood TCR repertoire below the median was predictive of superior survival.

CDR1 is SGHDT and CDR2 is YYEEEE in the germline V gene. The CDR3 sequence is 14 residues long. The V end lost 0 bases, the J end lost 5 bases, and 9 bases lay between the germline ends. Assay: immunoSEQ multiplex PCR; the TCRdb copy retains only in-frame clones and omits some. The sample lists approximately 120,000 clones, more than 70% seen once, with 2% to 3% in the top ten. As concerns this clone: Its antigen remains unidentified.

Noted time point: peripheral blood 6 weeks after treatment start. The clonotype comes from a man between 50 and 59 years old with urothelial cancer. Sequenced material: PBMCs, taken around atezolizumab (anti-PD-L1) treatment. The rearrangement links TRBV5-6 to TRBJ1-5; D unresolved. The CDR3 protein is CASSLVGGDQPQHF. The CDR3 DNA follows: TGTGCCAGCAGCTTGGTTGGAGGAGATCAGCCCCAGCATTTT. Complete variable domain (other parts from reference TRBV5-6 and TRBJ1-5): DAGVTQSPTHLIKTRGQQVTLRCSPKSGHDTVSWYQQALGQGPQFIFQYYEEEERQRGNFPDRFSGHQFPNYSSELNVNALLLGDSALYLCASSLVGGDQPQHFGDGTRLSIL.